This T cell receptor beta chain came from a study of CD8+CD57+ T cells in acquired aplastic anemia. The wider study: The average for DNA from sorted CD4+ and CD8+ cells was 2.5 to 4 ug.

Genomic DNA acted as the template from which TCR beta VDJ combination and CDR3 sequence profiling were carried out. TCRdb recomputed calls from the reads with MiXCR, one row per CDR3 protein. The data hold 200,000 or so distinct CDR3 sequences, with less than 65% observed a single time. Points from the study as a whole: In common between the patients and the controls were twenty-nine CD8+ CDR3 sequences. Patients were compared with controls for CD8+ Simpson's diversity, and no significant difference emerged.

V dropped 6 bases and J dropped 11 bases, with 23 bases sitting between them. The length of the CDR3 is 16 residues. CDR1 is MGHDK and CDR2 is SYGVNS in the germline V gene. In regard to this clonotype: Its specificity is not known.

This rearrangement joins TRBV25-1 to TRBJ1-6; maybe TRBD1 (5 bases). The sample comprised sorted CD4+, CD8+, or CD8+CD57+ T cells (not recorded which) from PBMCs. The clonotype was recovered from a human donor with severe aplastic anemia or a healthy control (not recorded which). The CDR3 is CASSTTSGGVWAPLHF. Here the CDR3 DNA reads TGTGCCAGCAGCACCACTAGCGGAGGGGTCTGGGCACCCCTCCACTTT.